This note documents a single T cell receptor beta chain sequence. The data belong to a study of blood T cell repertoires in COVID-19. Data came from immunoSEQ multiplex PCR; TCRdb stores just in-frame clones and leaves some out. The sample carries roughly 150,000 clones, approximately 85% recorded once. CDR3 length: 13 amino acids. The V gene lost 6 bases and the J gene lost 0 bases, with 6 bases spanning the gap. Specimen: peripheral blood. The TCR sequence derives from a woman aged 55-70 years with COVID-19, enrolled during active disease. The rearrangement links TRBV12-3 or TRBV12-4 to TRBJ1-5, with no clear D. Here the CDR3 DNA reads TGTGCCAGCAGCCAATTTAGCAATCAGCCCCAGCATTTT. Translated: CASSQFSNQPQHF.